This TCR beta chain was sequenced for a study of T cell repertoires in cytomegalovirus infection. Study-wide context: Public TCR beta signature analysis indicated the presence of both CMV infection and matching HLA type. General study results and limits: Cumulated frequencies of public TCR beta families served to identify carriers of CMV plus the relevant HLA. CMV-specific TCR beta clonotypes restricted by HLA-C were the ones dominating the ex vivo response.

Via MiXCR, TCRdb re-called the reads, giving one row per CDR3 protein. The repertoire holds around 550,000 distinct CDR3 sequences, around 27% seen once, with approximately 13% in the top ten. On this clonotype itself: The antigen is undetermined. Germline and junction disagree at one end, which may indicate a read error.

The length of the CDR3 is 15 residues. CDR1 SGHTA and CDR2 FQGNSA come from the germline V gene. The sequence came from a human donor in good health (CMV status not recorded). Some clones in this sample may be carry-over from other donors' samples. The material sequenced was PBMCs. This chain joins TRBV7-2 and TRBJ2-2; possible D gene TRBD1, 6 bases. DNA of the CDR3: TGTGCCAGCAGCGCCGGACAGACGAACACCGGGGAGCTGTCTTTT. Its protein product is CASSAGQTNTGELSF.